This TCR beta chain was identified in a study of T cells in localized non-small cell lung cancer. Study conclusions and caveats: In the blood, greater T cell density corresponded to longer overall survival.

The CDR3 is made up of 15 amino acids. With 0 bases removed from V and 6 bases from J, the gap between germline ends came to 12 bases. From germline, CDR1 is LNHNV and CDR2 YYDKDF (reference sequence). There are a few counts of this clone. The antigen remains unidentified. Assay used: immunoSEQ multiplex PCR; TCRdb lists only in-frame clones, some missing. The sample holds tens of thousands of clones; 86% are singletons and the top ten take less than 6.5%. The gene calls are TRBV15 and TRBJ1-5, with a possible D match to TRBD1 (5 bases). The TCR was taken from a male donor at least 60 years old with stage II lung adenocarcinoma. The sequencing used peripheral blood mononuclear cells, collected before any cancer treatment. The CDR3 protein is CATSRDKGSGQPQHF. The DNA of the CDR3 is TGTGCCACCAGCAGAGATAAGGGGAGTGGTCAGCCCCAGCATTTT.